The 13 T cell receptor beta chains below come from one sample, sequenced in a study of T-cell memory formation after mild COVID-19. MiXCR, applied by TCRdb to the 5' RACE reads, yields one record per CDR3 protein. Among roughly 220,000 distinct CDR3 sequences listed, more than 8% were seen once. Sequencing was performed on PBMCs or a T cell subset sorted from them (not recorded which). The receptors originated from a man between 18 and 35 years old who had mild COVID-19 (a few samples of this study predate the infection). Cell type and time point are not known.

The chain is built from TRBV6-2 or TRBV6-3 and TRBJ2-5, with D maybe TRBD1 (6 bases). The CDR3 extends over 13 amino acids. Trimming removed 6 bases from V and 3 bases from J, with 11 bases in between. CDR1 is MNHEY, CDR2 SVGEGT, per germline. CDR3 coding DNA: TGTGCCAGCAGACCTACAGGGAAAGAGACCCAGTACTTC. This translates into CASRPTGKETQYF.

The chain uses TRBV20-1 and TRBJ2-3; a possible D gene is TRBD2 (5 bases). The V gene lost 3 bases and the J gene lost 1 base, with 14 bases spanning the gap. Germline values: CDR1 DFQATT, CDR2 SNEGSKA (reference sequence). CDR3 length: 15 amino acids. The DNA of the CDR3 is TGCAGTGCTAGGGTCGGGGTCCTAGGCACAGATACGCAGTATTTT. Translated, it gives CSARVGVLGTDTQYF.

This clonotype was recorded many times. This sequence joins TRBV7-2 and TRBJ1-2; D gene uncertain. Trimming left V 5 bases short and J 1 base short, with 14 bases between. CDR3 size: 15 residues. Germline-derived CDR1 and CDR2 are SGHTA and FQGNSA. CDR3 sequence reads: CASSPPSAFNYGYTF. The CDR3 DNA follows: TGTGCCAGCAGCCCGCCTTCAGCGTTTAACTATGGCTACACCTTC.

The rearrangement links TRBV7-7 to TRBJ2-3, with D possibly matching TRBD2 (6 bases). The germline V and J ends were trimmed by 5 bases and 5 bases, with 14 bases remaining between them. The CDR3 totals 14 residues. CDR1 SSHAT and CDR2 FNYEAQ come from the germline V gene (reference sequence). The CDR3 DNA is TGTGCCAGCAGCACCGGGACTGGTAAAGATACGCAGTATTTT. It codes for CASSTGTGKDTQYF.

This clonotype was picked up a small number of times. This rearrangement joins TRBV20-1 to TRBJ2-5; 7 positions agree with TRBD1. The ends lost 4 bases at V and 2 bases at J; junction bases unmatched: 7. The germline V gene has CDR1 DFQATT and CDR2 SNEGSKA (reference sequence). The CDR3 sequence is 14 residues long. The CDR3 reads CSANGQVTQETQYF. CDR3 nucleotides: TGCAGTGCTAATGGACAGGTGACTCAAGAGACCCAGTACTTC.

This clonotype was found many times. The rearrangement uses TRBV7-8 and TRBJ1-6; the match to TRBD1 covers 10 bases. CDR1 and CDR2 from the germline V gene are SGHVS and FQNEAQ. Trimming at V came to 2 bases and at J to 10 bases, leaving 5 bases not matched to a gene. The CDR3 extends over 15 amino acids. CDR3 DNA: TGTGCCAGCAGCTTATCCGGGACAGGGGACTCACCCCTCCACTTT. Residues: CASSLSGTGDSPLHF.

This clonotype was counted a few times. This sequence joins TRBV30 and TRBJ1-1; D unresolved. The germline V gene encodes CDR1 GTSNPN and CDR2 SVGIG (reference sequence). The CDR3 length is 14 residues. V was pared by 1 base and J by 6 bases, with 15 bases between. CDR3 loop: CAWSEGVGGAEAFF. The CDR3 coding sequence is TGTGCCTGGAGTGAGGGCGTCGGTGGGGCTGAAGCTTTCTTT.

The sample holds many counts of this clonotype. This chain uses TRBV9 with TRBJ2-5; no clear D. V was pared by 3 bases and J by 2 bases, with 8 bases between. The CDR3 has 13 residues. CDR1 is SGDLS, CDR2 YYNGEE, per germline. As DNA, the CDR3 is TGTGCCAGCAGCGCAGGCTTTCAAGAGACCCAGTACTTC. The encoded protein is CASSAGFQETQYF.

V and J are TRBV2 and TRBJ2-2; D is undetermined. V was shortened by 8 bases and J by 6 bases, with 25 bases between the two germline ends. There are 17 residues in the CDR3. Germline V gene lookup returns CDR1 SNHLY and CDR2 FYNNEI. The CDR3 sequence: CASGPRRVGQGAGELFF. In nucleotides, the CDR3 is TGTGCCAGCGGGCCGAGACGTGTTGGTCAAGGCGCCGGGGAGCTGTTTTTT.

This clonotype was counted many times. The genes are TRBV20-1 and TRBJ1-5; D possibly corresponds to TRBD1 (5 bases). Germline-derived CDR1 and CDR2 are DFQATT and SNEGSKA (reference sequence). The CDR3 loop spans 13 amino acids. The germline V and J ends were trimmed by 4 bases and 1 base, with 8 bases remaining between them. In nucleotides, the CDR3 is TGCAGTGCTATTGGGGCGAGCAATCAGCCCCAGCATTTT. The encoded protein is CSAIGASNQPQHF.

The chain recombines TRBV6-5 with TRBJ2-3; 11 bases align to TRBD2. CDR1 is MNHEY, CDR2 SVGAGI, per germline. Trimming cost V 2 bases and J 2 bases; bases outside gene matches: 9. This CDR3 has 18 residues. The CDR3 region has the DNA TGTGCCAGCAGTTACACATTAGCGGGGGGGCGGGACACAGATACGCAGTATTTT. Encoded protein: CASSYTLAGGRDTDTQYF.

The sample holds many counts of this clonotype. The gene calls are TRBV20-1 and TRBJ1-5; D gene uncertain. V lost 4 bases and J lost 7, with 14 bases in between. Germline V gives CDR1 DFQATT, CDR2 SNEGSKA (reference sequence). The CDR3 length is 13 residues. CDR3 amino acids: CSAKGPGEQPQHF. DNA for the CDR3: TGCAGTGCTAAAGGCCCCGGCGAGCAGCCCCAGCATTTT.

In this sample, this clonotype turned up a few times. This rearrangement joins TRBV7-2 to TRBJ2-3; 8 bases line up with TRBD2. The junction had 8 bases not matched to a gene; V was cut back by 6 bases and J by 3 bases. In germline, CDR1 is SGHTA, CDR2 FQGNSA. The CDR3 consists of 15 residues. The DNA of the CDR3 is TGTGCCAGCAGGATCGGGGGGGACGGAACAGATACGCAGTATTTT. As protein: CASRIGGDGTDTQYF.